The 27 T cell receptor beta chains in this list originate from one sample, sequenced in a study of shared T cell receptors in the human thymus. TCRdb keeps only in-frame clones here, not all; method: immunoSEQ multiplex PCR. The table lists hundreds of thousands of clones, approximately 89% of them singletons. The data were also submitted as part of a second study, on human thymus T cells.

Sequenced input: thymocytes. These receptors came from a boy younger than two with a congenital heart defect.

J is TRBJ1-4 and V is TRBV30; D unresolved. Per the germline V gene, CDR1 is GTSNPN and CDR2 is SVGIG (reference sequence). V shed 3 bases and J shed 5 bases, with 19 bases lying between them. The CDR3 is 16 amino acids. Here the CDR3 reads CAWSPSGRTANEKLFF. CDR3 DNA sequence: TGTGCCTGGAGCCCTAGCGGACGCACAGCGAATGAAAAACTGTTTTTT.

This chain links TRBV27 with TRBJ1-1; D might be TRBD1 (5 bases). Germline V gene sequence: CDR1 MNHEY, CDR2 SMNVEV (reference sequence). Trimming cost V 4 bases and J 4 bases, with 19 bases left between them. CDR3 length: 16 residues. CDR3 loop: CASSYRPLGGGTEAFF. The CDR3 nucleotides are TGTGCCAGCAGTTATCGACCCCTAGGCGGGGGCACTGAAGCTTTCTTT.

A few counts support this clone. CDR3 sequence reads: CASSGTSGGNNEQFF. The CDR3 DNA reads as TGTGCCAGTAGCGGGACTAGCGGGGGAAACAATGAGCAGTTCTTC. The J gene is TRBJ2-1, the V gene TRBV19; 14 bases are a match to TRBD2. V shed 6 bases, J shed 5 bases, and the junction held 3 bases outside the gene matches. Germline-derived CDR1 and CDR2 are LNHDA and SQIVND (reference sequence). The CDR3 has 15 amino acids.

The chain has TRBV5-1 and TRBJ2-7, with TRBD2 as a possible D gene (5 bases). This CDR3 has 15 amino acids. Trimming took 0 bases from V and 6 from J, leaving 16 bases between them. Germline CDR1 SGHRS, CDR2 YFSETQ. CDR3 sequence: CASSLVPGVTLEQYF. The CDR3 DNA reads as TGCGCCAGCAGCTTGGTCCCCGGGGTGACCCTCGAGCAGTACTTC.

The V gene is TRBV30, the J gene TRBJ2-7; 7 bases map to TRBD1. This CDR3 is 19 amino acids long. Germline values: CDR1 GTSNPN, CDR2 SVGIG (reference sequence). With 0 bases clipped from V and 2 bases from J, the junction kept 19 bases outside the gene matches. CDR3 amino acids: CAWSVLFGKSETGTYEQYF. The DNA of the CDR3 is TGTGCCTGGAGTGTACTGTTCGGAAAGTCCGAGACAGGGACCTACGAGCAGTACTTC. The whole variable domain, remainder taken from reference TRBV30 and TRBJ2-7, is SQTIHQWPATLVQPVGSPLSLECTVEGTSNPNLYWYRQAAGRGLQLLFYSVGIGQISSEVPQNLSASRPQDRQFILSSKKLLLSDSGFYLCAWSVLFGKSETGTYEQYFGPGTRLTVT.

This clone was detected only a few times. This chain links TRBV27 with TRBJ2-3; the D gene is possibly TRBD2 (7 bases). The length of the CDR3 is 19 residues. The V end was cut by 2 bases, the J end by 0 bases, with 21 bases between. Germline values: CDR1 MNHEY, CDR2 SMNVEV (reference sequence). The CDR3 loop is CASSLRGGGRATSTDTQYF. The CDR3 nucleotides are TGTGCCAGCAGTTTACGGGGCGGGGGCCGCGCCACTAGCACAGATACGCAGTATTTT.

This sequence joins TRBV27 and TRBJ1-1, with a possible D match to TRBD1 (5 bases). Per germline, CDR1 MNHEY and CDR2 SMNVEV (reference sequence). This CDR3 has 14 amino acids. V was shortened by 6 bases and J by 5 bases, with 16 bases between the two germline ends. CDR3: CASRGGSPGTEAFF. The DNA of the CDR3 is TGTGCCAGCAGGGGGGGATCTCCGGGAACTGAAGCTTTCTTT.

The V call is TRBV4-1, the J call TRBJ2-3; 12 bases are shared with TRBD2. Germline V CDR1 and CDR2: MGHRA, YSYEKL. The CDR3 is made up of 18 amino acids. Unmatched junction bases numbered 10, after V lost 0 bases and J lost 6 bases. The CDR3 bases are TGCGCCAGCAGCCAAGACCCCTTTTCTAGCGGGGGGGAGGATACGCAGTATTTT. This gives the protein CASSQDPFSSGGEDTQYF.

This sequence joins TRBV7-2 and TRBJ1-1; no firm D call. CDR1 is SGHTA and CDR2 is FQGNSA in the germline V gene. CDR3 length: 15 residues. The V gene lost 1 base and the J gene lost 3 bases, with 12 bases spanning the gap. The CDR3 region has the DNA TGTGCCAGCAGCTTAGGTGGCCAGCGGGACACTGAAGCTTTCTTT. It specifies CASSLGGQRDTEAFF.

This chain connects TRBV28 to TRBJ1-3, with 7 bases lining up with TRBD1. This CDR3 has 18 amino acids. Germline CDR1 and CDR2: MDHEN and SYDVKM. The junction had 19 bases not matched to a gene; V was cut back by 6 bases and J by 5 bases. The CDR3: CASSYLRPFLTGRNTIYF. The CDR3 bases are TGTGCCAGCAGCTACCTCAGACCATTCTTGACAGGGAGAAACACCATATATTTT.

The V call is TRBV27, the J call TRBJ2-1; D is possibly TRBD1 (7 bases). This CDR3 has 16 amino acids. The V end lost 6 bases, the J end lost 7 bases, and 22 bases lay between the germline ends. Germline values: CDR1 MNHEY, CDR2 SMNVEV (reference sequence). CDR3 sequence: CASSPQEGARPNEQFF. In nucleotides, the CDR3 is TGTGCCAGCAGCCCCCAGGAGGGGGCGCGCCCTAATGAGCAGTTCTTC.

Points on this clone: One end of the junction does not line up with germline, which may come from a read error. V is TRBV25-1 and J is TRBJ1-1; maybe TRBD1 (5 bases). CDR1 and CDR2 from the germline V gene are MGHDK and SYGVNS. The CDR3 runs 14 residues. CDR3 DNA sequence: TGTGCCAGCACTGAATCGACAGACTACACTGAAGCTTTCTTT. This codes for CASTESTDYTEAFF.

This rearrangement joins TRBV11-2 to TRBJ1-4, with D unclear. Trimming took off 1 base at V and 0 bases at J, with 9 bases between the two ends. The CDR3 is 16 amino acids. Germline values: CDR1 SGHAT, CDR2 FQNNGV. The CDR3 bases are TGTGCCAGCAGCTTAGGGCAGCGTGCAACTAATGAAAAACTGTTTTTT. It translates to CASSLGQRATNEKLFF.

About this clone itself: One end of the junction does not line up with germline, which may come from a read error. This rearrangement joins TRBV30 to TRBJ1-5, with TRBD1 matching 7 bases. Germline loops: CDR1 GTSNPN, CDR2 SVGIG (reference sequence). This CDR3 comprises 15 residues. The CDR3 bases are TGTGCCCGGAGTCCAGTTACAGGGGAACTTGGGCCCCAGCATTTT. It is translated as CARSPVTGELGPQHF. Full variable domain (missing parts from reference TRBV30 and TRBJ1-5): SQTIHQWPATLVQPVGSPLSLECTVEGTSNPNLYWYRQAAGRGLQLLFYSVGIGQISSEVPQNLSASRPQDRQFILSSKKLLLSDSGFYLCARSPVTGELGPQHFGDGTRLSIL.

The chain links TRBV2 to TRBJ2-7; 7 nucleotides line up with TRBD1. Germline-derived CDR1 and CDR2 are SNHLY and FYNNEI. There are 14 residues in the CDR3. J lost 2 bases, V lost 4 bases, and 5 bases had no gene match. The CDR3 here is CASSGNRGTYEQYF. As DNA, the CDR3 is TGTGCCAGCAGTGGTAACAGGGGCACCTACGAGCAGTACTTC. The whole variable domain, filled in from reference TRBV2 and TRBJ2-7, reads EPEVTQTPSHQVTQMGQEVILRCVPISNHLYFYWYRQILGQKVEFLVSFYNNEISEKSEIFDDQFSVERPDGSNFTLKIRSTKLEDSAMYFCASSGNRGTYEQYFGPGTRLTVT.

V is TRBV5-6 and J is TRBJ1-4, with 7 bases aligning to TRBD1. Per the germline V gene, CDR1 is SGHDT and CDR2 is YYEEEE. The ends lost 1 base at V and 8 bases at J; junction bases unmatched: 17. CDR3 length: 18 amino acids. The CDR3 region has the DNA TGTGCCAGCAGCTTGCGATCGGCGGGCAGGGGGTTACGGGAAAAACTGTTTTTT. Protein: CASSLRSAGRGLREKLFF.

The genes are TRBV7-2 and TRBJ1-2; the match to TRBD1 covers 7 bases. V shed 9 bases, J shed 8 bases, and the junction held 15 bases outside the gene matches. CDR3 length: 14 residues. Germline-derived CDR1 and CDR2 are SGHTA and FQGNSA. CDR3 in amino acids: CASVGTGTEAGYTF. CDR3 DNA: TGTGCCAGTGTAGGAACCGGGACAGAGGCGGGCTACACCTTC. The full variable domain, rest sourced from reference TRBV7-2 and TRBJ1-2, is GAGVSQSPSNKVTEKGKDVELRCDPISGHTALYWYRQSLGQGLEFLIYFQGNSAPDKSGLPSDRFSAERTGGSVSTLTIQRTQQEDSAVYLCASVGTGTEAGYTFGSGTRLTVV.

This clone was observed once. The chain combines TRBV7-2 with TRBJ2-7, with 7 nucleotides matching TRBD1. CDR1 SGHTA and CDR2 FQGNSA come from the germline V gene. The CDR3 extends over 14 amino acids. Losses at the gene ends were 2 bases for V and 1 base for J; bases not matched to a gene: 2. The chain's CDR3 is CASSLRGPSYEQYF. The DNA for the CDR3 is TGTGCCAGCAGCTTAAGGGGGCCTTCCTACGAGCAGTACTTC.

CDR3 nucleotides: TGTGCCAGCAGCCAAGGGGCCGGCGGGGCCCGCACAGATACGCAGTATTTT. Its protein is CASSQGAGGARTDTQYF. V and J are TRBV14 and TRBJ2-3, with a possible D match to TRBD2 (6 bases). The V end lost 1 base, the J end lost 1 base, and 15 bases lay between the germline ends. CDR3 size: 17 residues. CDR1 and CDR2 (germline): SGHDN, FVKESK. The full variable domain, its missing parts supplied by reference TRBV14 and TRBJ2-3, is EAGVTQFPSHSVIEKGQTVTLRCDPISGHDNLYWYRRVMGKEIKFLLHFVKESKQDESGMPNNRFLAERTGGTYSTLKVQPAELEDSGVYFCASSQGAGGARTDTQYFGPGTRLTVL.

The chain couples TRBV19 to TRBJ1-2; TRBD1 agrees at 10 bases. Germline assignment: CDR1 LNHDA and CDR2 SQIVND (reference sequence). The CDR3 spans 14 residues. V shed 3 bases, J shed 8 bases, and the junction held 6 bases outside the gene matches. Here the CDR3 reads CASSILRDRGGYTF. Written as DNA, the CDR3 is TGTGCCAGTAGTATCCTCCGGGACAGGGGCGGCTACACCTTC.

This clone was detected once. J is TRBJ1-5 and V is TRBV4-2; no clear D gene. This CDR3 spans 15 amino acids. CDR1 and CDR2 (germline): LGHNA, YNFKEQ. V lost 1 base and J lost 0, with 7 bases in between. CDR3 region: CASSQAIYSNQPQHF. DNA of the CDR3: TGTGCCAGCAGCCAAGCCATCTATAGCAATCAGCCCCAGCATTTT.

This clone was detected only once. The V gene is TRBV30, the J gene TRBJ1-5; 7 bases fit TRBD1. CDR3 length equals 14 residues. Germline values: CDR1 GTSNPN, CDR2 SVGIG (reference sequence). Germline trimming cut 1 base from V and 6 bases from J; bases unmatched to any gene: 6. The CDR3 loop is CAWSDTGVGQPQHF. For the CDR3, the DNA is TGTGCCTGGAGTGACACAGGGGTTGGTCAGCCCCAGCATTTT.

The chain employs TRBV7-8 and TRBJ2-6; D possibly corresponds to TRBD1 (5 bases). The CDR3 is made up of 16 amino acids. Germline V CDR1 and CDR2: SGHVS, FQNEAQ. The V gene lost 7 bases and the J gene lost 0 bases, with 13 bases spanning the gap. CDR3 in DNA: TGTGCCAGCACCCAGGGCCCCAACTCTGGGGCCAACGTCCTGACTTTC. The encoded protein is CASTQGPNSGANVLTF.

The chain carries TRBV5-6 and TRBJ1-2; a weak D match, TRBD1 (6 bases). The V gene's germline CDR1 is SGHDT and CDR2 YYEEEE. V shed 9 bases and J shed 0 bases, with 18 bases lying between them. The CDR3 totals 15 residues. CDR3 nucleotides: TGTGCCACCAAACGGGGGGCAGGGGCTAACTATGGCTACACCTTC. Translation: CATKRGAGANYGYTF.

This clone was observed a single time. This chain uses TRBV4-2 with TRBJ2-5; TRBD2 aligns across 7 bases. CDR1 is LGHNA, CDR2 YNFKEQ, per germline. Trimming took 0 bases from V and 5 from J; bases not matched to a gene: 3. The CDR3 has 14 residues. In DNA form, the CDR3 reads TGTGCCAGCAGCCAAGAGAGCGGGGTTGAGACCCAGTACTTC. Protein product: CASSQESGVETQYF.

The rearrangement uses TRBV11-2 and TRBJ1-1; 7 bases match TRBD1. The trim removed 5 bases at V and 3 bases at J, leaving 12 bases unmatched. Germline CDR1 SGHAT, CDR2 FQNNGV. The CDR3 contains 16 residues. Here the CDR3 DNA reads TGTGCCAGCAGCCCGACCTTTCTCGACAGGGACACTGAAGCTTTCTTT. Encoded protein: CASSPTFLDRDTEAFF.

The chain links TRBV4-2 to TRBJ2-1; 9 nucleotides line up with TRBD2. This CDR3 has 18 residues. Per the germline V gene, CDR1 is LGHNA and CDR2 is YNFKEQ. Germline trimming cut 4 bases from V and 0 bases from J; bases unmatched to any gene: 10. The CDR3 bases are TGTGCCAGCAGCCCATACCAAGCGGGGGGCCCCTCCTACAATGAGCAGTTCTTC. Translation: CASSPYQAGGPSYNEQFF.